These T cell receptor beta chains were read from a single sample in a study of blood T cell repertoires in COVID-19. This table comes from immunoSEQ multiplex PCR, and its TCRdb copy is limited to in-frame clones, with some not included. The sample lists roughly 410,000 clones, about 89% occurring once. Sequencing input: peripheral blood. Source of these receptors: a woman between 40 and 55 years old with COVID-19, enrolled during active disease. Each CDR3 is given with its conserved first and last residue. Fields, in order: clone size, V gene, D gene, J gene, CDR3 DNA, CDR3 protein. The D gene is left open where the match is weak. Not every row has a clone size; where given, it reads once, few, many or a size class.

>once|TRBV19|TRBD1|TRBJ1-6
TGTGCCAGTAGTATTTTCGGGGGACAGAGCTCCTATAATTCACCCCTCCACTTT
CASSIFGGQSSYNSPLHF
>-|TRBV19|-|TRBJ1-1
TGTGCCAGTAGTATAGCCCCGGTCCCGAACACTGAAGCTTTCTTT
CASSIAPVPNTEAFF
>once|TRBV18|-|TRBJ1-6
TGTGCCAGCTCACCGCAGGGTGTATCGGATAATTCACCCCTCCACTTT
CASSPQGVSDNSPLHF
>-|TRBV19|TRBD1|TRBJ2-6
TGTGCCAGTAGTCTAAGGACAGGGCTAACGGGGGCCAACGTCCTGACTTTC
CASSLRTGLTGANVLTF
>-|TRBV28|-|TRBJ1-1
TGTGCCAGCAGTCCCAGGAGGACGGTAAACACTGAAGCTTTCTTT
CASSPRRTVNTEAFF
>-|TRBV5-1|-|TRBJ2-1
TGCGCCAGCAGCTCTCAGGGGCACTCAAATGAGCAGTTCTTC
CASSSQGHSNEQFF
>-|TRBV5-1|-|TRBJ1-1
TGCGCCAGCAGTCAGGAGCCGGGAGCGAGGACTGAAGCTTTCTTT
CASSQEPGARTEAFF
>-|TRBV5-4|-|TRBJ1-2
TGTGCCAGCAGCTTGGAGGGGCGAGCGGGGTATGGCTACACCTTC
CASSLEGRAGYGYTF
>-|TRBV27|-|TRBJ2-6
TGTGCCAGCAGCCCTCGGGGGGCCAACGTCCTGACTTTC
CASSPRGANVLTF
>-|TRBV14|TRBD1|TRBJ2-2
TGTGCCAGCAGCCAACGGACAGGCCTGAACACCGGGGAGCTGTTTTTT
CASSQRTGLNTGELFF
>-|TRBV5-1|-|TRBJ1-1
TGCGCCAGCAGCTTGTTTGACAGACTGAACACTGAAGCTTTCTTT
CASSLFDRLNTEAFF
>-|TRBV6-5|-|TRBJ1-5
TGTGCCAGCAGTAGCGACAGGTATAGCAATCAGCCCCAGCATTTT
CASSSDRYSNQPQHF
>-|TRBV28|TRBD1|TRBJ2-7
TGTGCCAGCAGTCCCGGACAGGGAGGCTTCTACGAGCAGTACTTC
CASSPGQGGFYEQYF
>-|TRBV15|TRBD1|TRBJ1-3
TGTGCCACCAGCAGCAAGACAGGGGGCTCTGGAAACACCATATATTTT
CATSSKTGGSGNTIYF
>-|TRBV5-4|TRBD1|TRBJ1-4
TGTGCCAGCAGTACCGGGACAGAATATGAAAAACTGTTTTTT
CASSTGTEYEKLFF